A selection of T cell receptor beta chains follows, all from one sample in a study of blood T cell repertoires in COVID-19. Sequencing was performed with immunoSEQ multiplex PCR; in TCRdb, only in-frame clones are kept and a portion is missing. The table lists 150,000 or so clones, roughly 84% of them singletons. The sample consisted of peripheral blood. Receptors originate from a man aged 18-30 years with active or convalescent COVID-19. Each CDR3 is given with its conserved first and last residue. D genes are given only for firm matches. A clone size is listed for some rows: how often the clone was seen (once, few, many), or a class if it is expanded.

D | size | J | V | CDR3
- | - | TRBJ1-5 | TRBV19 | CASSMTGSGNQPQHF
TRBD1 | few | TRBJ2-7 | TRBV7-9 | CASSSLGTDYEQYF
- | - | TRBJ2-7 | TRBV2 | CASKGGAISYEQYF
TRBD2 | - | TRBJ2-3 | TRBV19 | CASSMGLAGGTDTQYF
TRBD2 | - | TRBJ2-1 | TRBV4-3 | CASSHPSRRGSSGRISYNEQFF
- | - | TRBJ1-6 | TRBV14 | CASSQESAYNSPLHF
TRBD1 | - | TRBJ1-5 | TRBV19 | CASSPIEDNRGLKPQHF
TRBD1 | - | TRBJ1-5 | TRBV5-1 | CASSSGGDPQHF
- | - | TRBJ2-7 | TRBV16 | CASSRETAYEQYF
TRBD2 | - | TRBJ2-3 | TRBV2 | CASSSSSGGTTDTQYF
- | - | TRBJ1-6 | TRBV11-2 | CASSLAPRTPSYNSPLHF
- | many | TRBJ2-1 | TRBV28 | CASSLAADYNEQFF
- | - | TRBJ2-7 | TRBV2 | CASNLQGHEQYF
- | - | TRBJ2-1 | TRBV12-3/TRBV12-4 | CAIDNEQFF
- | - | TRBJ1-5 | TRBV19 | CASSIGHHSNQPQHF
TRBD1 | few | TRBJ1-2 | TRBV5-8 | CASSRGQGMAGSAMGYTF
- | - | TRBJ1-2 | TRBV29-1 | CSVGSVSGSSYGYTF
- | - | TRBJ1-6 | TRBV2 | CASSLTGTGNSPLHF
- | few | TRBJ1-1 | TRBV3-1/TRBV3-2 | CASSQIWGATEAFF
TRBD1 | - | TRBJ1-2 | TRBV5-1 | CASSFGYRGYGYTF
TRBD1 | few | TRBJ2-2 | TRBV19 | CASRADRSNTGELFF
- | - | TRBJ1-5 | TRBV27 | CASRGGGLDQPQHF
- | - | TRBJ2-4 | TRBV2 | CASSEGELAKNIQYF
- | - | TRBJ1-1 | TRBV7-2 | CASSLVTDTEAFF
TRBD1 | - | TRBJ2-7 | TRBV27 | CASSLSGTGPYEQYF
- | - | TRBJ2-1 | TRBV30 | CAWTRSSYNEQFF
TRBD2 | once | TRBJ2-5 | TRBV15 | CATSRGTSGSSGETQYF
- | once | TRBJ2-1 | TRBV3-1/TRBV3-2 | CASSHPPDEQFF
- | - | TRBJ2-7 | TRBV21-1 | CASSTRLAGDSYEQYF
TRBD1 | - | TRBJ1-2 | TRBV6-5 | CASSYYETGGLYTF
- | - | TRBJ2-5 | TRBV4-1 | CASSQVPSVGGDIRETQYF
TRBD2 | - | TRBJ2-5 | TRBV7-2 | CASNLAGGGETQYF
TRBD1 | few | TRBJ1-5 | TRBV5-5 | CASSLAGQGNQPQHF
- | - | TRBJ1-4 | TRBV2 | CASNGQFGPTNEKLFF
- | - | TRBJ2-5 | TRBV7-9 | CASSPVAQETQYF
- | - | TRBJ2-1 | TRBV5-4 | CASSLDASANEQFF
TRBD1 | - | TRBJ1-5 | TRBV27 | CASGKGRGQNQPQHF
- | - | TRBJ1-1 | TRBV27 | CASSLTGGHTEAFF
TRBD1 | - | TRBJ2-5 | TRBV9 | CASSTDPGGKETQYF
- | - | TRBJ1-4 | TRBV29-1 | CSVLPQGKFF
- | - | TRBJ2-5 | TRBV6-6 | CASSTALTSTETQYF
TRBD2 | - | TRBJ2-7 | TRBV10-3 | CAISEVAGAYEQYF
TRBD1 | few | TRBJ1-4 | TRBV9 | CASSPGGAPRELFF
- | - | TRBJ2-2 | TRBV19 | CASSAHSTGELFF
- | - | TRBJ2-7 | TRBV28 | CASSSPRKSPYEQYF
- | - | TRBJ2-7 | TRBV19 | CASSGPPAYEQYF
- | - | TRBJ1-5 | TRBV7-9 | CASSLGPRWNYQPQHF
- | - | TRBJ1-1 | TRBV2 | CASSDGHLYTEAFF
TRBD2 | - | TRBJ2-5 | TRBV2 | CASTGGETQYF
- | - | TRBJ2-2 | TRBV5-1 | CASSDRGTGELFF
- | - | TRBJ2-5 | TRBV18 | CASSTAGRLETQYF